These 29 T cell receptor beta chains were sequenced from one sample in a study of shared clonotypes between healthy human individuals. The data were produced by immunoSEQ multiplex PCR, yet TCRdb's version contains in-frame clones alone and is incomplete. The sample shows fewer than 1.6 million clones, 98% of them seen only once. The sequencing sample was made of naive CD4+ T cells sorted from blood. Subset described: CD45RA+ positively selected. These receptors all come from a man aged 30 to 39 in good health.

V usage is TRBV28 and J usage is TRBJ2-3, with D tentatively TRBD1 or TRBD2 (5 bases each). Trimming removed 5 bases from V and 1 base from J, with 13 bases in between. The CDR3 contains 15 residues. Germline V gene lookup returns CDR1 MDHEN and CDR2 SYDVKM. The CDR3 reads CASSTPGHGTDTQYF. CDR3 nucleotide sequence: TGTGCCAGCAGTACGCCGGGGCACGGCACAGATACGCAGTATTTT. Supplemented by reference TRBV28 and TRBJ2-3, the full variable domain reads DVKVTQSSRYLVKRTGEKVFLECVQDMDHENMFWYRQDPGLGLRLIYFSYDVKMKEKGDIPEGYSVSREKKERFSLILESASTNQTSMYLCASSTPGHGTDTQYFGPGTRLTVL.

V and J are TRBV25-1 and TRBJ2-1; 9 nucleotides agree with TRBD1. CDR3 length: 16 amino acids. The germline V gene has CDR1 MGHDK and CDR2 SYGVNS. The V segment lost 6 bases and the J segment 8 bases; nucleotides outside the gene matches: 14. CDR3 nucleotide sequence: TGTGCCAGCAGCCACCGCACAACGACAGGGGGTGATGAGCAGTTCTTC. Translated, it gives CASSHRTTTGGDEQFF.

V and J are TRBV7-3 and TRBJ2-1; TRBD2 aligns across 8 bases. CDR3 length: 16 residues. In germline, CDR1 is SGHTA, CDR2 FQGTGA. The V and J ends lost 5 bases and 5 bases, in that order; junction bases with no gene match: 11. The CDR3 protein is CASSDLLAAPNNEQFF. DNA of the CDR3: TGTGCCAGCAGCGACCTACTAGCGGCCCCTAACAATGAGCAGTTCTTC.

The chain links TRBV9 to TRBJ2-1; 9 nucleotides line up with TRBD1. Germline V CDR1 and CDR2: SGDLS, YYNGEE. The CDR3 has 16 residues. With 2 bases clipped from V and 7 bases from J, the junction kept 10 bases outside the gene matches. CDR3 residues: CASSVGDRAIGNEQFF. The DNA for the CDR3 is TGTGCCAGCAGCGTCGGGGACAGGGCAATCGGGAATGAGCAGTTCTTC.

The chain employs TRBV4-3 and TRBJ2-7; 9 bases fit TRBD2. This CDR3 contains 16 residues. V shed 0 bases, J shed 6 bases, and the junction held 9 bases outside the gene matches. CDR1 LGHNA and CDR2 YSLEER come from the germline V gene. For the CDR3, the DNA is TGCGCCAGCAGCCAAGAATTGCGGGAGGGCCGATTCGAGCAGTACTTC. The encoded protein is CASSQELREGRFEQYF.

This chain links TRBV14 with TRBJ1-1; D is perhaps TRBD1 (6 bases). Germline assignment: CDR1 SGHDN and CDR2 FVKESK. The CDR3 totals 16 residues. V was trimmed by 0 bases and J by 4 bases, leaving 15 bases between them. The CDR3 is CASSQDGNLQGTEAFF. In nucleotides, the CDR3 is TGTGCCAGCAGCCAAGATGGGAACCTACAGGGCACTGAAGCTTTCTTT. Using reference TRBV14 and TRBJ1-1 for the parts outside the CDR3, the full variable domain is EAGVTQFPSHSVIEKGQTVTLRCDPISGHDNLYWYRRVMGKEIKFLLHFVKESKQDESGMPNNRFLAERTGGTYSTLKVQPAELEDSGVYFCASSQDGNLQGTEAFFGQGTRLTVV.

The V and J genes are TRBV9 and TRBJ2-1; a possible D gene is TRBD2 (5 bases). V was pared by 4 bases and J by 4 bases, with 18 bases between. This CDR3 contains 16 residues. The germline V gene encodes CDR1 SGDLS and CDR2 YYNGEE. The CDR3 spells CASSPLPSSLYNEQFF. The CDR3 nucleotides read TGTGCCAGCAGCCCACTCCCTAGCTCCCTATACAATGAGCAGTTCTTC.

The chain employs TRBV7-3 and TRBJ2-6, with D tentatively TRBD2 (5 bases). CDR1 is SGHTA and CDR2 is FQGTGA in the germline V gene. The V end was cut by 5 bases, the J end by 2 bases, with 19 bases between. The CDR3 runs 18 residues. The DNA for the CDR3 is TGTGCCAGCAGCCGGGGATTGGGCATTGCAGCTGGGGCCAACGTCCTGACTTTC. It translates to CASSRGLGIAAGANVLTF.

In the case of this clone: This specimen includes other DNA sequences encoding the same CDR3. The rearrangement uses TRBV20-1 and TRBJ1-1; D call uncertain. V was pared by 5 bases and J by 7 bases, with 8 bases between. The length of the CDR3 is 10 residues. Germline CDR1 reads DFQATT; CDR2 reads SNEGSKA (reference sequence). Here the CDR3 reads CSALGVEAFF. CDR3 nucleotides: TGCAGTGCTCTTGGGGTTGAAGCTTTCTTT.

The chain combines TRBV25-1 with TRBJ2-1, with 7 bases lining up with TRBD2. V lost 3 bases to trimming and J lost 4 bases; unmatched junction nucleotides: 6. From germline, CDR1 is MGHDK and CDR2 SYGVNS. The CDR3 has 15 amino acids. CDR3: CASSDPLAVYNEQFF. The CDR3 DNA sequence: TGTGCCAGCAGTGATCCCCTAGCGGTTTACAATGAGCAGTTCTTC.

This chain links TRBV2 with TRBJ2-7; tentatively, D is TRBD2 (5 bases). The V gene lost 6 bases and the J gene lost 2 bases, with 11 bases spanning the gap. This CDR3 comprises 13 residues. Germline V lookup: CDR1 SNHLY, CDR2 FYNNEI. The CDR3 is CASSQDLPYEQYF. For the CDR3, the DNA is TGTGCCAGCAGCCAGGACTTACCCTACGAGCAGTACTTC.

This rearrangement joins TRBV7-9 to TRBJ2-7; possibly TRBD1 for D (7 bases). This CDR3 region has 15 residues. V lost 5 bases, J lost 3 bases, and 17 bases lay in between. Germline V gene sequence: CDR1 SEHNR, CDR2 FQNEAQ (reference sequence). The CDR3 DNA is TGTGCCAGCAGCCCCTCAGACAGGGAGGACTACGAGCAGTACTTC. This sequence encodes CASSPSDREDYEQYF.

This clone was detected once. The chain joins TRBV14 to TRBJ2-1; a weak D match, TRBD2 (5 bases). V was shortened by 3 bases and J by 2 bases, with 8 bases between the two germline ends. CDR1 and CDR2 (germline): SGHDN, FVKESK. This CDR3 is 14 amino acids long. CDR3 coding DNA: TGTGCCAGCAGCCAGCGGGCCACCTACAATGAGCAGTTCTTC. It is translated as CASSQRATYNEQFF.

As to this clone: This sample includes further DNA sequences coding for the same CDR3. This sequence joins TRBV29-1 and TRBJ2-3; unclear D gene. The germline V gene encodes CDR1 SQVTM and CDR2 ANQGSEA. The CDR3 is 11 residues long. Trimming pared 5 bases from V and 2 bases from J, leaving 5 bases between. The chain's CDR3 is CSVRYTDTQYF. DNA for the CDR3: TGCAGCGTTAGATACACAGATACGCAGTATTTT.

About this clone: The same CDR3 arises from other DNA sequences in this sample as well. The V call is TRBV5-4, the J call TRBJ2-1; 12 bases map to TRBD2. V gave up 3 bases and J gave up 2 bases; unmatched junction bases: 0. CDR3 length equals 15 residues. Looked up from germline, CDR1 is SGHNT and CDR2 is YYREEE (reference sequence). The CDR3 loop reads CASSSSGRAYNEQFF. CDR3 sequence (DNA): TGTGCCAGCAGCTCTAGCGGGAGGGCCTACAATGAGCAGTTCTTC. Full variable domain (outside the CDR3, taken from reference TRBV5-4 and TRBJ2-1): ETGVTQSPTHLIKTRGQQVTLRCSSQSGHNTVSWYQQALGQGPQFIFQYYREEENGRGNFPPRFSGLQFPNYSSELNVNALELDDSALYLCASSSSGRAYNEQFFGPGTRLTVL.

The chain carries TRBV7-9 and TRBJ2-6; D tentatively reads TRBD1 or TRBD2 (5 bases each). This CDR3 region has 18 residues. Trimming pared 5 bases from V and 3 bases from J, leaving 20 bases between. Germline V CDR1 and CDR2: SEHNR, FQNEAQ (reference sequence). The CDR3 sequence is CASSVRDHQGSGANVLTF. Here the CDR3 DNA reads TGTGCCAGCAGCGTCCGGGACCACCAAGGAAGTGGGGCCAACGTCCTGACTTTC.

This chain connects TRBV6-6 to TRBJ2-7; 10 bases line up with TRBD2. CDR3 size: 15 residues. The V gene end was trimmed by 4 bases and the J gene end by 7 bases; junction bases not matched to a gene: 10. The germline gives CDR1 MNHNY, CDR2 SVGAGI (reference sequence). The DNA of the CDR3 is TGTGCCAGCAGTTGGAGACTAGCGGGTAGTCGGGAGCAGTACTTC. It yields the protein CASSWRLAGSREQYF.

The DNA of the CDR3 is TGTGCCAGCAGCGTTACAGGGCGTATTAATGAAAAACTGTTTTTT. It translates to CASSVTGRINEKLFF. This sequence joins TRBV9 and TRBJ1-4, with D tentatively TRBD1 (6 bases). The V gene's germline CDR1 is SGDLS and CDR2 YYNGEE. This CDR3 region has 15 residues. V lost 2 bases to trimming and J lost 4 bases, with 12 bases between them.

This chain joins TRBV6-6 and TRBJ1-2; 8 bases match TRBD1. The CDR3 sequence is 15 residues long. Per germline, CDR1 MNHNY and CDR2 SVGAGI (reference sequence). V gave up 6 bases and J gave up 3 bases; unmatched junction bases: 9. DNA for the CDR3: TGTGCCAGCAGCTTCCAGGGGGCTGTTGACTATGGCTACACCTTC. As protein: CASSFQGAVDYGYTF.

The genes are TRBV5-4 and TRBJ1-2; tentatively, D is TRBD1 (6 bases). The CDR3 consists of 14 residues. Per germline, CDR1 SGHNT and CDR2 YYREEE (reference sequence). V lost 4 bases and J lost 3, with 13 bases in between. The chain's CDR3 is CASSRTGLDYGYTF. CDR3 DNA sequence: TGTGCCAGCAGCCGTACAGGGCTTGACTATGGCTACACCTTC.

The V gene is TRBV28, the J gene TRBJ2-1; 7 bases agree with TRBD1. The CDR3 has 15 residues. V lost 9 bases to trimming and J lost 3 bases; unmatched junction nucleotides: 11. Germline CDR1 and CDR2: MDHEN and SYDVKM. The CDR3 here is CASRERDSFYNEQFF. The CDR3 nucleotides are TGTGCCAGTCGTGAACGGGACAGTTTCTACAATGAGCAGTTCTTC.

V usage is TRBV6-5 and J usage is TRBJ2-1; D is perhaps TRBD1 or TRBD2 (5 bases each). With 6 bases removed from V and 5 bases from J, the gap between germline ends came to 17 bases. Looked up from germline, CDR1 is MNHEY and CDR2 is SVGAGI. The CDR3 is made up of 15 amino acids. This CDR3 is CASRPPPGTNNEQFF. In DNA form, the CDR3 reads TGTGCCAGCAGACCCCCTCCCGGGACCAACAATGAGCAGTTCTTC.

The chain joins TRBV10-3 to TRBJ1-1; 7 nucleotides line up with TRBD1. There are 14 residues in the CDR3. Germline-derived CDR1 and CDR2 are ENHRY and SYGVKD. The V and J ends lost 8 bases and 0 bases, in that order; junction bases with no gene match: 6. The CDR3 region has the DNA TGTGCCATCTCAGGGGGGGTCGTGAACACTGAAGCTTTCTTT. The encoded protein is CAISGGVVNTEAFF.

J is TRBJ1-5 and V is TRBV5-8, with 10 positions matching TRBD1. CDR3 length: 16 residues. Germline CDR1 reads SGHTS; CDR2 reads YDEGEE. Losses at the gene ends were 4 bases for V and 5 bases for J; bases not matched to a gene: 9. CDR3 sequence reads: CASSRNTGTGDQPQHF. In nucleotides, the CDR3 is TGTGCCAGCAGCAGAAATACCGGGACAGGGGATCAGCCCCAGCATTTT.

Turning to this clone: Other nucleotide sequences in the sample specify the same CDR3. V usage is TRBV18 and J usage is TRBJ2-3; no clear D. This CDR3 is 13 amino acids long. V lost 6 bases to trimming and J lost 1 base, with 8 bases between them. In germline, CDR1 is KGHSH, CDR2 LQKENI. CDR3 amino acids: CASSPGGTDTQYF. The CDR3 DNA sequence: TGTGCCAGCTCCCCTGGGGGCACAGATACGCAGTATTTT.

This chain uses TRBV25-1 with TRBJ2-7; 10 bases are shared with TRBD1. The CDR3 has 15 amino acids. The V gene's germline CDR1 is MGHDK and CDR2 SYGVNS. The V gene end was trimmed by 3 bases and the J gene end by 5 bases; junction bases not matched to a gene: 7. The CDR3 sequence is CASSDPGTGVHEQYF. For the CDR3, the DNA is TGTGCCAGCAGTGATCCCGGGACAGGGGTCCACGAGCAGTACTTC.

The chain has TRBV5-1 and TRBJ1-2; D perhaps matches TRBD1 (5 bases). CDR3 length: 13 amino acids. Germline CDR1 reads SGHRS; CDR2 reads YFSETQ. Trimming stripped 2 bases from V and 6 bases from J, with 11 bases between. The CDR3: CASSFSGSDGYTF. CDR3 sequence (DNA): TGCGCCAGCAGCTTCTCAGGGAGCGATGGCTACACCTTC.

The rearrangement uses TRBV9 and TRBJ2-1; D assignment may be TRBD1 or TRBD2 (5 bases each). Trimming left V 0 bases short and J 3 bases short, with 10 bases between. CDR1 and CDR2 from the germline V gene are SGDLS and YYNGEE. The length of the CDR3 is 15 residues. The CDR3 loop is CASSVEARGYNEQFF. The CDR3 coding sequence is TGTGCCAGCAGCGTAGAGGCGAGGGGCTACAATGAGCAGTTCTTC.

This clone came up once. The chain is built from TRBV18 and TRBJ1-3; D ambiguous. With 4 bases removed from V and 0 bases from J, the gap between germline ends came to 7 bases. Germline CDR1 and CDR2: KGHSH and LQKENI. This CDR3 is built from 14 residues. The CDR3 reads CASSLAVSGNTIYF. Written as DNA, the CDR3 is TGTGCCAGCTCACTGGCGGTCTCTGGAAACACCATATATTTT.